This T cell receptor beta chain was sequenced for a study of PD-L1 blockade in urothelial cancer. TCRdb's copy holds only in-frame clones and misses some; the assay was immunoSEQ multiplex PCR. This sample has 53,000 or so clones; around 85% occur once, and the top ten carry 16%. Germline loops: CDR1 SGHNT, CDR2 YENEEA. The CDR3 runs 18 residues. With respect to this clone: Compared with germline, one end of the junction differs, possibly owing to a read error.

The sequencing here drew on PBMCs, taken around atezolizumab (anti-PD-L1) treatment. This clonotype was sampled from a man aged 60-69 years with urothelial cancer. The V gene is TRBV11-3, the J gene TRBJ2-2; possible D gene TRBD1, 6 bases. The CDR3 DNA reads TGTGCCAGCAGGTTAGATAGGGGGACGGTAGCGAACACCGGGGAGCTGTTTTTT. Its protein is CASRLDRGTVANTGELFF.